The 25 T cell receptor beta chains reported below all come from one sample, sequenced in a study of blood T cell repertoires in COVID-19. Only in-frame clones appear in the TCRdb table, and some are missing; sequencing was by immunoSEQ multiplex PCR. This sample yields 250,000 to 350,000 clones, of which roughly 83% are seen a single time; around 1.7% belongs to the top ten. Sequences were obtained from peripheral blood. These receptors were taken from a woman aged 45-65 years with acute or convalescent COVID-19.

The chain is built from TRBV9 and TRBJ2-3, with D uncertain. The CDR3 runs to 15 residues. V shed 0 bases and J shed 0 bases, with 8 bases lying between them. Germline values: CDR1 SGDLS, CDR2 YYNGEE. DNA of the CDR3: TGTGCCAGCAGCGTAGACTTACCTAGCACAGATACGCAGTATTTT. Its protein product is CASSVDLPSTDTQYF.

The chain recombines TRBV2 with TRBJ2-7; D remains ambiguous. The CDR3 runs to 16 residues. The germline V gene has CDR1 SNHLY and CDR2 FYNNEI. V lost 5 bases and J 6 bases, leaving 23 bases between the germline ends. The CDR3 sequence: CASSQTVSPVQVEQYF. CDR3 nucleotides: TGTGCCAGCAGTCAAACCGTCTCGCCGGTCCAGGTCGAGCAGTACTTC.

This clone was picked up one time. The CDR3 spells CASSVTLAGSTDTQYF. CDR3 sequence (DNA): TGTGCCAGCAGCGTAACCCTTGCTGGCAGCACAGATACGCAGTATTTT. The chain recombines TRBV9 with TRBJ2-3; D uncertain. Germline CDR1 SGDLS, CDR2 YYNGEE. V was clipped by 1 base and J by 0 bases, with 12 bases between them. This CDR3 region has 16 residues.

This chain uses TRBV28 with TRBJ2-3; tentatively, D is TRBD2 (6 bases). V was shortened by 7 bases and J by 5 bases, with 22 bases between the two germline ends. Germline V gives CDR1 MDHEN, CDR2 SYDVKM. The CDR3 sequence is 16 residues long. Here the CDR3 reads CASTPSGSGDEDTQYF. CDR3 in DNA: TGTGCCAGCACCCCCTCGGGTTCGGGAGACGAAGATACGCAGTATTTT. The entire variable domain, with the rest obtained from reference TRBV28 and TRBJ2-3, is as follows: DVKVTQSSRYLVKRTGEKVFLECVQDMDHENMFWYRQDPGLGLRLIYFSYDVKMKEKGDIPEGYSVSREKKERFSLILESASTNQTSMYLCASTPSGSGDEDTQYFGPGTRLTVL.

The V gene is TRBV6-5, the J gene TRBJ2-5, with 9 bases aligning to TRBD2. The V and J ends lost 8 bases and 5 bases, in that order; junction bases with no gene match: 9. Germline values: CDR1 MNHEY, CDR2 SVGAGI. This CDR3 spans 14 amino acids. CDR3 sequence reads: CASEAGGRGETQYF. CDR3 DNA sequence: TGTGCCAGCGAGGCGGGAGGGCGAGGGGAGACCCAGTACTTC.

This chain connects TRBV27 to TRBJ2-7; unclear D gene. Germline V gene lookup returns CDR1 MNHEY and CDR2 SMNVEV (reference sequence). Trimming stripped 6 bases from V and 7 bases from J, with 19 bases between. The CDR3 consists of 14 residues. CDR3 loop: CASSPSRQSGEQYF. The CDR3, as DNA: TGTGCCAGCAGCCCGTCTCGACAAAGTGGGGAGCAGTACTTC.

V and J are TRBV7-2 and TRBJ1-6, with D maybe TRBD1 (6 bases). V lost 2 bases, J lost 6 bases, and 8 bases lay in between. The germline V gene encodes CDR1 SGHTA and CDR2 FQGNSA. The CDR3 consists of 14 residues. CDR3 nucleotides: TGTGCCAGCAGCTTACGACAGGTTAATTCACCCCTCCACTTT. It translates to CASSLRQVNSPLHF.

The count of this clone is one. The J gene is TRBJ1-1, the V gene TRBV7-9, with unresolved D. This CDR3 has 14 residues. Germline loops: CDR1 SEHNR, CDR2 FQNEAQ (reference sequence). V shed 7 bases and J shed 1 base, with 13 bases lying between them. The CDR3: CASISGSGNTEAFF. The CDR3 coding sequence is TGTGCCAGCATTTCGGGTAGCGGGAACACTGAAGCTTTCTTT.

About this clone itself: Other DNA sequences from this sample encode an identical CDR3 as well. V is TRBV3-1 (or the pseudogene TRBV3-2) and J is TRBJ1-2; 7 positions agree with TRBD1. V lost 2 bases, J lost 8 bases, and 5 bases stayed unmatched. The CDR3 loop spans 13 amino acids. Germline V gene sequence: CDR1 LGHDT, CDR2 YNNKEL (reference sequence). The CDR3 DNA sequence: TGTGCCAGCAGCCAACTGACAGGGAGAGGCTACACCTTC. Amino acids: CASSQLTGRGYTF.

The rearrangement joins TRBV20-1 to TRBJ2-3; D remains unclear. Trimming left V 6 bases short and J 5 bases short, with 6 bases between. Germline-derived CDR1 and CDR2 are DFQATT and SNEGSKA (reference sequence). The length of the CDR3 is 10 residues. Here the CDR3 reads CSATIDTQYF. CDR3 nucleotides: TGCAGTGCCACAATAGATACGCAGTATTTT.

This clone was seen once. The rearrangement uses TRBV29-1 and TRBJ2-2; 7 bases map to TRBD1. In germline, CDR1 is SQVTM, CDR2 ANQGSEA. This CDR3 contains 13 residues. V shed 4 bases and J 7 bases; nucleotides not matched to a gene: 6. CDR3 DNA: TGCAGCGTTGGCGACAGGGCGGTCGGGGAGCTGTTTTTT. Protein sequence: CSVGDRAVGELFF.

The rearrangement joins TRBV28 to TRBJ2-7, with TRBD2 identical over 8 bases. The J segment lost 6 bases and the V segment lost 2 bases, leaving 9 bases of the junction unmatched. This CDR3 contains 15 residues. The germline V gene encodes CDR1 MDHEN and CDR2 SYDVKM. The CDR3, as DNA: TGTGCCAGCAGTTTAGCCCCCGGGGGGGGGCGCGAGCAGTACTTC. It translates to CASSLAPGGGREQYF.

V gene TRBV12-5 combines with J gene TRBJ2-5; 7 positions agree with TRBD2. Per germline, CDR1 LGHNT and CDR2 FRNRAP. The CDR3 sequence is 13 residues long. Losses at the gene ends were 7 bases for V and 5 bases for J; bases not matched to a gene: 7. Written as DNA, the CDR3 is TGTGCTAGTGCCCCAGGGAGGGCGGAGACCCAGTACTTC. Translating it yields CASAPGRAETQYF.

The DNA for the CDR3 is TGTGCCAGCAGCCTAGACAGTTACAATGAGCAGTTCTTC. Encoded protein: CASSLDSYNEQFF. The chain is built from TRBV6-4 and TRBJ2-1; D might be TRBD1 (5 bases). CDR1 and CDR2 (germline): MRHNA, SNTAGT. Deletions cut 6 bases from V and 4 bases from J, with 10 bases between. This CDR3 region has 13 residues.

On this clone itself: One end of the junction varies from germline; a read error may be responsible. The chain joins TRBV5-1 to TRBJ1-2; no clear D gene. CDR1 SGHRS and CDR2 YFSETQ come from the germline V gene. This CDR3 region has 13 residues. CDR3 protein: CASSLNGRTPKNF. In DNA form, the CDR3 reads TGCGCCAGCAGCTTGAACGGGAGGACCCCCAAGAATTTC.

CDR3 sequence (DNA): TGTGCCAGCAGTGAACGCGCAGGGGGTACCTACGAGCAGTACTTC. Residues: CASSERAGGTYEQYF. The chain recombines TRBV6-1 with TRBJ2-7; 7 bases match TRBD1. The germline CDR1 and CDR2 sequences are MNHNS and SASEGT. The CDR3 totals 15 residues. After removal of 2 bases from V and 2 bases from J, the junction contained 6 bases not matched to a gene.

This clone was seen a few times. The chain has TRBV7-2 and TRBJ1-1; D gene ambiguous. From germline, CDR1 is SGHTA and CDR2 FQGNSA. V was trimmed by 3 bases and J by 0 bases, leaving 11 bases between them. The CDR3 is made up of 15 amino acids. CDR3 residues: CASSLEGYMNTEAFF. The CDR3 coding sequence is TGTGCCAGCAGCTTGGAGGGTTACATGAACACTGAAGCTTTCTTT. Full variable domain (outside the CDR3, taken from reference TRBV7-2 and TRBJ1-1): GAGVSQSPSNKVTEKGKDVELRCDPISGHTALYWYRQSLGQGLEFLIYFQGNSAPDKSGLPSDRFSAERTGGSVSTLTIQRTQQEDSAVYLCASSLEGYMNTEAFFGQGTRLTVV.

J is TRBJ2-5 and V is TRBV15; TRBD2 matches 12 bases. CDR3 size: 16 residues. The germline gives CDR1 LNHNV, CDR2 YYDKDF (reference sequence). V lost 1 base, J lost 3 bases, and 3 bases stayed unmatched. CDR3 sequence: CATSRGTSGRKETQYF. The CDR3 region has the DNA TGTGCCACCAGCAGAGGTACTAGCGGGAGGAAAGAGACCCAGTACTTC.

The chain joins TRBV5-4 to TRBJ2-7, with 7 bases identical to TRBD1. Losses at the gene ends were 5 bases for V and 3 bases for J; bases not matched to a gene: 11. CDR3 length: 15 amino acids. In germline, CDR1 is SGHNT, CDR2 YYREEE (reference sequence). The CDR3 region has the DNA TGTGCCAGCAGTCAAACGGGACAGAAGAACTACGAGCAGTACTTC. This sequence encodes CASSQTGQKNYEQYF. The variable domain in full, completed from reference TRBV5-4 and TRBJ2-7, reads ETGVTQSPTHLIKTRGQQVTLRCSSQSGHNTVSWYQQALGQGPQFIFQYYREEENGRGNFPPRFSGLQFPNYSSELNVNALELDDSALYLCASSQTGQKNYEQYFGPGTRLTVT.

The DNA for the CDR3 is TGTGCCAGTCAAAGGGACAAATCCTATAATTCACCCCTCCACTTT. It encodes CASQRDKSYNSPLHF. This chain joins TRBV6-5 and TRBJ1-6, with D possibly being TRBD1 (6 bases). The CDR3 length is 15 residues. V lost 9 bases to trimming and J lost 1 base, with 13 bases between them. Germline-derived CDR1 and CDR2 are MNHEY and SVGAGI.

This chain connects TRBV29-1 to TRBJ2-1, with 10 bases aligning to TRBD2. The CDR3 has 14 amino acids. Germline-derived CDR1 and CDR2 are SQVTM and ANQGSEA. V lost 7 bases, J lost 6 bases, and 9 bases stayed unmatched. The CDR3 reads CSAEGLAGANEQFF. The CDR3 nucleotides read TGCAGCGCCGAAGGGCTAGCGGGGGCCAATGAGCAGTTCTTC.

This clone has only one observation. This CDR3 reads CAWSATGVEGYTF. The CDR3 nucleotides read TGTGCCTGGAGTGCGACAGGGGTGGAGGGCTACACCTTC. The chain has TRBV30 and TRBJ1-2, with 8 bases identical to TRBD1. Per the germline V gene, CDR1 is GTSNPN and CDR2 is SVGIG (reference sequence). The CDR3 length is 13 residues. V lost 1 base and J lost 8; bases outside the gene matches: 6.

This chain connects TRBV5-8 to TRBJ2-1, with 7 nucleotides matching TRBD1. The CDR3 spans 17 residues. Trimming at V came to 0 bases and at J to 0 bases, leaving 6 bases not matched to a gene. Per the germline V gene, CDR1 is SGHTS and CDR2 is YDEGEE. The CDR3 sequence: CASSLAGTASSYNEQFF. CDR3 nucleotides: TGTGCCAGCAGCTTGGCTGGGACAGCGAGCTCCTACAATGAGCAGTTCTTC.

This clone was found a few times. The chain combines TRBV21-1 with TRBJ2-7; the DNA was not compared with TRBD2, the D call given in the table. TRBV21-1 is a pseudogene locus. The CDR3 has 14 residues. CDR3 residues: CASSRLAVSYEQYF. The CDR3 nucleotides are TGTGCCAGCAGCCGACTAGCGGTCTCCTACGAGCAGTACTTC.

The chain couples TRBV4-1 to TRBJ2-1, with D uncertain. There are 15 residues in the CDR3. Germline CDR1 reads MGHRA; CDR2 reads YSYEKL. Trimming stripped 3 bases from V and 3 bases from J, with 12 bases between. The CDR3 loop is CASSHPGHYYNEQFF. CDR3 DNA sequence: TGCGCCAGCAGCCATCCCGGTCACTACTACAATGAGCAGTTCTTC.